This TCR beta chain is drawn from a study of blood T cells in healthy people across ages. Broader study findings: The unknown donor CMV status may have confounded expanded clonotype changes.

Germline CDR1 and CDR2: SGHTA and FQGNSA. Trimming left V 0 bases short and J 3 bases short, with 11 bases between. This CDR3 has 15 amino acids. A second PCR, run for roughly 6 to 11 cycles, used a sample-barcoded 5' primer plus a J-beta primer mix. Template switching added a 12-random-nucleotide identifier to every cDNA molecule. MiXCR, run by TCRdb on the 5' RACE reads, gives a single entry per CDR3 protein. Of just over 800,000 distinct CDR3 sequences in the sample, 62% were seen once. In the case of this clonotype: The antigen is undetermined.

This rearrangement joins TRBV7-2 to TRBJ1-1, with D possibly TRBD1 on 5 matching bases. The sequence derives from a man aged 25-45 years in good health. The sequenced material came from blood. The CDR3 bases are TGTGCCAGCAGCTTAGCGGGGGGATTGGACACTGAAGCTTTCTTT. Its translation is CASSLAGGLDTEAFF. The full variable domain, rest sourced from reference TRBV7-2 and TRBJ1-1, is GAGVSQSPSNKVTEKGKDVELRCDPISGHTALYWYRQSLGQGLEFLIYFQGNSAPDKSGLPSDRFSAERTGGSVSTLTIQRTQQEDSAVYLCASSLAGGLDTEAFFGQGTRLTVV.